One and the same sample provided the 18 T cell receptor beta chains below, sequenced in a study of blood T cell repertoires in COVID-19. TCRdb's table, derived via immunoSEQ multiplex PCR, lists solely in-frame clones and lacks some. The sample holds around 190,000 clones; around nine tenths are singletons and the top ten take 1.6%. Sequenced sample: peripheral blood. The receptors here all came from a man younger than 35 with active or convalescent COVID-19.

V gene TRBV7-6 combines with J gene TRBJ1-3; D unclear. Trimming removed 2 bases at V and 2 bases at J, with 22 bases between. This CDR3 has 19 residues. Germline V gene lookup returns CDR1 SGHVS and CDR2 FNYEAQ. The DNA of the CDR3 is TGTGCCAGCAGCTTATCTTCCGGGGTTGGGCGGCTTCCTGGAAACACCATATATTTT. It specifies CASSLSSGVGRLPGNTIYF.

The genes are TRBV18 and TRBJ1-1; D remains ambiguous. In germline, CDR1 is KGHSH, CDR2 LQKENI. The CDR3 runs to 14 residues. Trimming stripped 1 base from V and 7 bases from J, with 13 bases between. The CDR3 region has the DNA TGTGCCAGCTCACCACTTCGGGAGAATAATGAAGCTTTCTTT. Its translation: CASSPLRENNEAFF.

V is TRBV2 and J is TRBJ1-2; 9 nucleotides agree with TRBD1. The CDR3 has 13 amino acids. The V and J ends lost 2 bases and 7 bases, in that order; junction bases with no gene match: 2. CDR1 SNHLY and CDR2 FYNNEI come from the germline V gene. The CDR3 DNA is TGTGCCAGCAGTGAACAGGACAGGGGTGGCTACACCTTC. Protein: CASSEQDRGGYTF.

The CDR3 nucleotides read TGTGCCAGTAGTTCCGGACTGGCTAGCACAGATACGCAGTATTTT. Its protein product is CASSSGLASTDTQYF. This chain connects TRBV19 to TRBJ2-3; D might be TRBD2 (5 bases). The V end was cut by 5 bases, the J end by 0 bases, with 12 bases between. Germline CDR1 is LNHDA and CDR2 is SQIVND (reference sequence). CDR3 length equals 15 residues.

This chain uses TRBV5-6 with TRBJ1-5; TRBD1 aligns across 7 bases. The junction had 4 bases not matched to a gene; V was cut back by 3 bases and J by 7 bases. The CDR3 runs 13 residues. Germline values: CDR1 SGHDT, CDR2 YYEEEE. CDR3 nucleotide sequence: TGTGCCAGCAGCTGGAACAGGGGACAGCCCCAGCATTTT. Residues: CASSWNRGQPQHF.

This sequence joins TRBV5-5 and TRBJ2-7, with TRBD2 as a possible D gene (5 bases). V dropped 2 bases and J dropped 0 bases, with 12 bases sitting between them. The CDR3 totals 15 residues. Germline lookup yields CDR1 SGHKS and CDR2 YYEKEE (reference sequence). The CDR3 spells CASSLSGILSYEQYF. DNA for the CDR3: TGTGCCAGCAGCTTATCCGGGATCCTCTCCTACGAGCAGTACTTC. Full variable domain (remainder filled in from reference TRBV5-5 and TRBJ2-7): DAGVTQSPTHLIKTRGQQVTLRCSPISGHKSVSWYQQVLGQGPQFIFQYYEKEERGRGNFPDRFSARQFPNYSSELNVNALLLGDSALYLCASSLSGILSYEQYFGPGTRLTVT.

The gene calls are TRBV10-3 and TRBJ1-5; TRBD1 agrees at 9 bases. The CDR3 runs to 17 residues. Germline CDR1 reads ENHRY; CDR2 reads SYGVKD. V lost 4 bases and J lost 7; bases outside the gene matches: 14. The DNA for the CDR3 is TGTGCCATCAGTGCGGAACGGGGGACAGGGAATTGGCAGCCCCAGCATTTT. This translates into CAISAERGTGNWQPQHF.

This clone was observed once. The V gene is TRBV2, the J gene TRBJ1-1; D call uncertain. This CDR3 region has 16 residues. The V and J ends lost 6 bases and 1 base respectively, with 18 bases between them. CDR1 and CDR2 (germline): SNHLY, FYNNEI. The CDR3 nucleotides are TGTGCCAGCAGGAAGATGGGTGGAGGGCGGAACACTGAAGCTTTCTTT. The encoded protein is CASRKMGGGRNTEAFF.

The count of this clone is one. The chain joins TRBV21-1 to TRBJ2-6; TRBD1, the D gene given by the table, was not confirmed from the DNA. TRBV21-1 is shown as a pseudogene. This CDR3 is 19 amino acids long. The CDR3 DNA reads as TGTGCCAGCAGCAAAGCGAAGGACAGGGGTGGATCTGGGGCCAACGTCCTGACTTTC. Translating it yields CASSKAKDRGGSGANVLTF.

This clone was counted a few times. The V gene is TRBV6-2 or TRBV6-3, the J gene TRBJ2-1; 8 bases fit TRBD2. The germline CDR1 and CDR2 sequences are MNHEY and SVGEGT. CDR3 length equals 15 residues. V was clipped by 0 bases and J by 6 bases; unmatched bases: 4. Here the CDR3 reads CASSYSKAGGNEQFF. For the CDR3, the DNA is TGTGCCAGCAGTTACTCGAAGGCGGGGGGCAATGAGCAGTTCTTC.

V and J are TRBV7-2 and TRBJ2-2, with 10 bases matching TRBD2. The V gene end was trimmed by 2 bases and the J gene end by 7 bases; junction bases not matched to a gene: 7. The CDR3 sequence is 16 residues long. Germline CDR1 is SGHTA and CDR2 is FQGNSA. CDR3 sequence reads: CASSLLSSGRFGELFF. The CDR3 nucleotides read TGTGCCAGCAGCTTACTCTCTAGCGGGAGATTCGGGGAGCTGTTTTTT.

The table lists this clone with a count of one. This chain joins TRBV6-5 and TRBJ1-2; D call uncertain. Deletions cut 5 bases from V and 7 bases from J, with 17 bases between. The germline gives CDR1 MNHEY, CDR2 SVGAGI. This CDR3 is built from 14 residues. Here the CDR3 reads CASSPGSSGPGYTF. As DNA, the CDR3 is TGTGCCAGCAGTCCCGGGTCTTCCGGCCCTGGCTACACCTTC.

This clone was found a few times. CDR3 loop: CASSFSNSPLHF. The CDR3 DNA sequence: TGTGCCAGCAGTTTTAGTAACTCACCCCTCCACTTT. The chain links TRBV12-3 or TRBV12-4 to TRBJ1-6; D remains unclear. With 3 bases removed from V and 10 bases from J, the gap between germline ends came to 7 bases. The CDR3 spans 12 residues.

The chain links TRBV18 to TRBJ2-7, with 7 nucleotides matching TRBD1. V trimming: 3 bases; J trimming: 3 bases; junction bases outside the gene matches: 5. The germline gives CDR1 KGHSH, CDR2 LQKENI. The CDR3 spans 14 residues. Here the CDR3 DNA reads TGTGCCAGCTCACCCACAGACAGGGACTACGAGCAGTACTTC. This encodes CASSPTDRDYEQYF.

The genes are TRBV13 and TRBJ2-2, with 7 bases lining up with TRBD1. Per the germline V gene, CDR1 is PRHDT and CDR2 is FYEKMQ (reference sequence). The V segment lost 5 bases and the J segment 4 bases; nucleotides outside the gene matches: 19. The CDR3 sequence is 19 residues long. CDR3 region: CASSASSLQGSFPTGELFF. The CDR3 DNA follows: TGTGCCAGCAGCGCGAGCTCATTACAGGGGTCATTTCCCACCGGGGAGCTGTTTTTT. Full variable domain (outside the CDR3, taken from reference TRBV13 and TRBJ2-2): AAGVIQSPRHLIKEKRETATLKCYPIPRHDTVYWYQQGPGQDPQFLISFYEKMQSDKGSIPDRFSAQQFSDYHSELNMSSLELGDSALYFCASSASSLQGSFPTGELFFGEGSRLTVL.

This clone was seen a few times. The chain links TRBV7-9 to TRBJ2-1; TRBD2 agrees at 13 bases. The length of the CDR3 is 13 residues. Per germline, CDR1 SEHNR and CDR2 FQNEAQ (reference sequence). Trimming took 9 bases from V and 6 from J; bases not matched to a gene: 2. CDR3 sequence (DNA): TGTGCCAGTGGACTAGCGGGAGCCAATGAGCAGTTCTTC. It encodes CASGLAGANEQFF.

The J gene is TRBJ2-1, the V gene TRBV19; 9 nucleotides align to TRBD1. The V gene's germline CDR1 is LNHDA and CDR2 SQIVND (reference sequence). J was trimmed by 9 bases and V by 5 bases; bases with no gene match: 5. The CDR3 has 13 amino acids. The CDR3 loop is CASSGQGQGEQFF. The CDR3 DNA follows: TGTGCCAGTAGTGGACAGGGGCAGGGTGAGCAGTTCTTC.

The rearrangement links TRBV5-5 to TRBJ1-1; TRBD1 might be the D (6 bases). V was cut by 4 bases and J by 1 base, with 17 bases left in between. Germline CDR1 reads SGHKS; CDR2 reads YYEKEE (reference sequence). CDR3 length equals 16 residues. This chain's CDR3 is CASSPLGGARNTEAFF. The CDR3 DNA is TGTGCCAGCAGCCCGTTGGGGGGGGCGAGGAACACTGAAGCTTTCTTT.